This passage covers 32 T cell receptor beta chains from one sample sequenced in a study of T cell responses to AZD1222 COVID-19 vaccine. Here immunoSEQ multiplex PCR was the method, and the copy in TCRdb shows in-frame clones only, minus some. Here the sample spans about 180,000 clones, 70% to 90% being singletons. The input for sequencing was peripheral blood, taken on day 0 of AZD1222 vaccination. The origin of the receptors is an adult in good health.

The rearrangement joins TRBV6-5 to TRBJ1-1; 7 nucleotides align to TRBD1. CDR3 size: 14 residues. V shed 11 bases and J 1 base; nucleotides not matched to a gene: 10. The V gene's germline CDR1 is MNHEY and CDR2 SVGAGI. This chain's CDR3 is CAGTSGQANTEAFF. The CDR3 DNA is TGTGCCGGGACTTCAGGACAGGCGAACACTGAAGCTTTCTTT.

The genes are TRBV5-1 and TRBJ2-1; D remains unclear. The CDR3 contains 13 residues. V gave up 4 bases and J gave up 8 bases, with 13 bases separating them. Germline V gene data show CDR1 as SGHRS and CDR2 as YFSETQ. DNA of the CDR3: TGCGCCAGCAGCAGAGGTGGTGGGGATGAGCAGTTCTTC. This codes for CASSRGGGDEQFF.

The V call is TRBV11-3, the J call TRBJ2-3; D may be TRBD1 or TRBD2 (5 bases each). The CDR3 is 14 amino acids. Germline V gives CDR1 SGHNT, CDR2 YENEEA. Deletions cut 4 bases from V and 5 bases from J, with 13 bases between. CDR3 amino acids: CASSSRGPQDTQYF. The CDR3 nucleotides read TGTGCCAGCAGCTCGAGGGGACCGCAAGATACGCAGTATTTT. Full variable domain (outside the CDR3, taken from reference TRBV11-3 and TRBJ2-3): EAGVVQSPRYKIIEKKQPVAFWCNPISGHNTLYWYLQNLGQGPELLIRYENEEAVDDSQLPKDRFSAERLKGVDSTLKIQPAELGDSAVYLCASSSRGPQDTQYFGPGTRLTVL.

The chain employs TRBV6-5 and TRBJ1-2; maybe TRBD1 (6 bases). The germline V gene encodes CDR1 MNHEY and CDR2 SVGAGI. Deletions cut 0 bases from V and 8 bases from J, with 19 bases between. The CDR3 spans 16 residues. This CDR3 reads CASSYSPFFRGGGYTF. The CDR3 region has the DNA TGTGCCAGCAGTTACTCACCTTTTTTCAGGGGTGGAGGCTACACCTTC.

The CDR3 nucleotides read TGTGCCAGTGCTAGCGGGGGGACTAGCTCCTACAATGAGCAGTTCTTC. Its translation is CASASGGTSSYNEQFF. V and J are TRBV28 and TRBJ2-1, with TRBD2 identical over 11 bases. V lost 9 bases to trimming and J lost 0 bases; unmatched junction nucleotides: 7. This CDR3 region has 16 residues. Germline CDR1 is MDHEN and CDR2 is SYDVKM.

This chain connects TRBV7-2 to TRBJ2-7; 9 bases agree with TRBD2. The CDR3 runs to 16 residues. CDR1 SGHTA and CDR2 FQGNSA come from the germline V gene. V lost 3 bases to trimming and J lost 3 bases; unmatched junction nucleotides: 9. CDR3 nucleotides: TGTGCCAGCAGCTTTGAGGGGGCTAGCGGGATCTACGAGCAGTACTTC. Amino acids: CASSFEGASGIYEQYF.

The rearrangement links TRBV4-2 to TRBJ1-6; tentative D call: TRBD1 (5 bases). The CDR3 spans 17 residues. Trimming removed 0 bases from V and 0 bases from J, with 9 bases in between. Germline assignment: CDR1 LGHNA and CDR2 YNFKEQ. The CDR3 sequence: CASSQDGGSSYNSPLHF. CDR3 sequence (DNA): TGTGCCAGCAGCCAAGATGGGGGGAGCTCCTATAATTCACCCCTCCACTTT.

This chain connects TRBV7-2 to TRBJ2-3, with D perhaps matching TRBD2 (5 bases). The V gene's germline CDR1 is SGHTA and CDR2 FQGNSA. This CDR3 comprises 15 residues. V was shortened by 5 bases and J by 2 bases, with 14 bases between the two germline ends. DNA of the CDR3: TGTGCCAGCAGCCGGACGGGATTACACACAGATACGCAGTATTTT. The encoded protein is CASSRTGLHTDTQYF.

The chain joins TRBV27 to TRBJ1-1, with D unresolved. This CDR3 comprises 14 residues. Trimming left V 3 bases short and J 0 bases short, with 8 bases between. The germline CDR1 and CDR2 sequences are MNHEY and SMNVEV (reference sequence). CDR3: CASSLAGLNTEAFF. The DNA for the CDR3 is TGTGCCAGCAGTTTGGCCGGCCTGAACACTGAAGCTTTCTTT.

V and J are TRBV5-1 and TRBJ2-5, with TRBD2 matching over 10 bases. Germline CDR1 is SGHRS and CDR2 is YFSETQ. V was pared by 4 bases and J by 4 bases, with 13 bases of the junction left unmatched. This CDR3 region has 17 residues. CDR3 residues: CASSPAQAGGPAETQYF. CDR3 in DNA: TGCGCCAGCAGCCCCGCTCAAGCGGGAGGGCCAGCAGAGACCCAGTACTTC.

The rearrangement uses TRBV15 and TRBJ1-4; tentatively, D is TRBD1 (5 bases). Trimming took 5 bases from V and 5 from J, leaving 15 bases between them. Germline CDR1 is LNHNV and CDR2 is YYDKDF (reference sequence). The CDR3 covers 15 residues. The CDR3 DNA is TGTGCCACCAGCCCCGATAGCAGGGCGAATGAAAAACTGTTTTTT. This encodes CATSPDSRANEKLFF.

The rearrangement joins TRBV9 to TRBJ2-4, with 7 bases lining up with TRBD2. V lost 0 bases to trimming and J lost 7 bases; unmatched junction nucleotides: 4. Germline V gene lookup returns CDR1 SGDLS and CDR2 YYNGEE. The CDR3 is made up of 14 amino acids. The CDR3 coding sequence is TGTGCCAGCAGCGTAGGGGGAGGGAGGAACATTCAGTACTTC. This gives the protein CASSVGGGRNIQYF. Looking up the rest from reference TRBV9 and TRBJ2-4 gives the full variable domain: DSGVTQTPKHLITATGQRVTLRCSPRSGDLSVYWYQQSLDQGLQFLIQYYNGEERAKGNILERFSAQQFPDLHSELNLSSLELGDSALYFCASSVGGGRNIQYFGAGTRLSVL.

The genes are TRBV12-3 or TRBV12-4 and TRBJ1-2, with D possibly being TRBD1 (5 bases). The CDR3 is 13 amino acids. Trimming shortened V by 1 base and J by 7 bases, and 10 bases separated the two germline ends. CDR3 in amino acids: CASSLGGSVGYTF. The CDR3 DNA reads as TGTGCCAGCAGTTTAGGGGGCTCGGTTGGCTACACCTTC.

Here the CDR3 reads CASSPTSQNYEQYF. CDR3 nucleotides: TGTGCCAGCTCACCCACCTCGCAGAACTACGAGCAGTACTTC. The V and J genes are TRBV18 and TRBJ2-7; unclear D gene. The CDR3 has 14 residues. Germline V gives CDR1 KGHSH, CDR2 LQKENI. V dropped 3 bases and J dropped 3 bases, with 12 bases sitting between them.

The chain's CDR3 is CASSLPTGTSDTQYF. The DNA for the CDR3 is TGCGCCAGCAGCCTTCCGACAGGGACTTCAGATACGCAGTATTTT. The chain is built from TRBV5-1 and TRBJ2-3; weak D call: TRBD1 (7 bases). V gave up 4 bases and J gave up 4 bases, with 16 bases separating them. The CDR3 covers 15 residues. Germline V gives CDR1 SGHRS, CDR2 YFSETQ.

The V call is TRBV2, the J call TRBJ1-4; possibly TRBD1 for D (5 bases). The ends were cut back, 2 bases at V and 2 bases at J, with 9 bases in the middle. CDR1 SNHLY and CDR2 FYNNEI come from the germline V gene. The CDR3 totals 15 residues. Here the CDR3 DNA reads TGTGCCAGCAGTGAAATGGGGGTCACTAATGAAAAACTGTTTTTT. As protein: CASSEMGVTNEKLFF.

V and J are TRBV4-1 and TRBJ1-1; 9 nucleotides agree with TRBD1. The CDR3 extends over 16 amino acids. Germline CDR1 is MGHRA and CDR2 is YSYEKL. With V trimmed by 3 bases and J by 4 bases, 9 bases remained unmatched. CDR3 DNA: TGCGCCAGCAGCCATATAGGAACAGGGGGCGGCACTGAAGCTTTCTTT. Translating gives CASSHIGTGGGTEAFF.

This sequence joins TRBV7-6 and TRBJ1-1; D gene ambiguous. Trimming cost V 4 bases and J 4 bases, with 16 bases left between them. The germline V gene has CDR1 SGHVS and CDR2 FNYEAQ. The CDR3 is 15 amino acids. CDR3: CASSSPGVKGTEAFF. DNA of the CDR3: TGTGCCAGCAGCTCCCCGGGCGTAAAAGGCACTGAAGCTTTCTTT.

The rearrangement links TRBV5-1 to TRBJ2-7; 10 bases align to TRBD1. CDR1 and CDR2 (germline): SGHRS, YFSETQ. The junction had 7 bases not matched to a gene; V was cut back by 3 bases and J by 1 base. This CDR3 region has 16 residues. CDR3 region: CASSSLDRGLSYEQYF. DNA for the CDR3: TGCGCCAGCAGCTCTCTCGACAGGGGGCTATCCTACGAGCAGTACTTC.

This clone was detected only once. The chain is built from TRBV29-1 and TRBJ1-2, with TRBD1 identical over 7 bases. Trimming at V came to 0 bases and at J to 1 base, leaving 8 bases not matched to a gene. CDR1 and CDR2 (germline): SQVTM, ANQGSEA. There are 16 residues in the CDR3. The CDR3 DNA follows: TGCAGCGTTGAAGATGCGGGACAGACCTTTAACTATGGCTACACCTTC. Protein product: CSVEDAGQTFNYGYTF. Together with reference TRBV29-1 and TRBJ1-2, the CDR3 gives the full variable domain: SAVISQKPSRDICQRGTSLTIQCQVDSQVTMMFWYRQQPGQSLTLIATANQGSEATYESGFVIDKFPISRPNLTFSTLTVSNMSPEDSSIYLCSVEDAGQTFNYGYTFGSGTRLTVV.

This chain connects TRBV4-1 to TRBJ2-7; D is perhaps TRBD2 (5 bases). Per the germline V gene, CDR1 is MGHRA and CDR2 is YSYEKL. Trimming removed 0 bases from V and 1 base from J, with 10 bases in between. This CDR3 is built from 15 residues. The CDR3 here is CASSQDRTGSYEQYF. CDR3 nucleotides: TGCGCCAGCAGCCAAGATAGGACTGGATCCTACGAGCAGTACTTC.

This clone was detected only once. The gene calls are TRBV6-6 and TRBJ1-2; D is possibly TRBD1 (5 bases). Trimming shortened V by 10 bases and J by 6 bases, and 12 bases separated the two germline ends. The CDR3 runs to 11 residues. Germline lookup yields CDR1 MNHNY and CDR2 SVGAGI (reference sequence). The CDR3 coding sequence is TGTGCCACCTCAGGGCTGAATGGCTACACCTTC. Its protein product is CATSGLNGYTF.

The chain has TRBV6-5 and TRBJ2-7; maybe TRBD1 (5 bases). Trimming cost V 6 bases and J 2 bases, with 14 bases left between them. The CDR3 totals 14 residues. In germline, CDR1 is MNHEY, CDR2 SVGAGI. As DNA, the CDR3 is TGTGCCAGCAGCCCCGACAGAATCACCTACGAGCAGTACTTC. This codes for CASSPDRITYEQYF.

The V gene is TRBV30, the J gene TRBJ1-2; D ambiguous. With 3 bases removed from V and 7 bases from J, the gap between germline ends came to 15 bases. Germline V CDR1 and CDR2: GTSNPN, SVGIG (reference sequence). This CDR3 is 13 amino acids long. Here the CDR3 reads CAWSEGGVSGYTF. The CDR3 coding sequence is TGTGCCTGGAGCGAGGGTGGGGTTTCTGGCTACACCTTC.

This clone turned up a few times. The chain carries TRBV28 and TRBJ2-3; maybe TRBD2 (6 bases). There are 14 residues in the CDR3. V lost 6 bases, J lost 1 base, and 11 bases lay in between. Germline-derived CDR1 and CDR2 are MDHEN and SYDVKM. As DNA, the CDR3 is TGTGCCAGCAGGCTACTAGCTGGCACAGATACGCAGTATTTT. It is translated as CASRLLAGTDTQYF.

V and J are TRBV27 and TRBJ1-6; D is undetermined. CDR1 MNHEY and CDR2 SMNVEV come from the germline V gene (reference sequence). The V and J ends lost 5 bases and 7 bases respectively, with 12 bases between them. The CDR3 is made up of 14 amino acids. The DNA for the CDR3 is TGTGCCAGCAGTACCCCCGGGGAAAATTCACCCCTCCACTTT. Translating gives CASSTPGENSPLHF.

V gene TRBV9 combines with J gene TRBJ1-1; the D gene is possibly TRBD1 (5 bases). V dropped 0 bases and J dropped 1 base, with 7 bases sitting between them. CDR3 length equals 14 residues. Germline CDR1 is SGDLS and CDR2 is YYNGEE. This CDR3 reads CASSVARENTEAFF. CDR3 sequence (DNA): TGTGCCAGCAGCGTAGCCAGGGAGAACACTGAAGCTTTCTTT.

The chain carries TRBV4-3 and TRBJ1-1; D perhaps matches TRBD1 (6 bases). V shed 0 bases and J shed 0 bases, with 17 bases lying between them. CDR3 length equals 18 residues. Per germline, CDR1 LGHNA and CDR2 YSLEER. Written as DNA, the CDR3 is TGCGCCAGCAGCCAAGAAAGGGGGTCGTATGATGTGAACACTGAAGCTTTCTTT. Its translation is CASSQERGSYDVNTEAFF.

CDR3 residues: CATSTELYSPLHF. CDR3 DNA: TGCGCCACCTCCACCGAGCTCTATTCACCCCTCCACTTT. This chain uses TRBV4-3 with TRBJ1-6; no clear D gene. Germline V gives CDR1 LGHNA, CDR2 YSLEER. The ends were cut back, 10 bases at V and 8 bases at J, with 15 bases in the middle. The CDR3 consists of 13 residues.

The rearrangement links TRBV10-1 to TRBJ2-7; a weak D match, TRBD1 (5 bases). Germline V gene data show CDR1 as WNHNN and CDR2 as SYGVQD (reference sequence). V shed 5 bases and J shed 6 bases, with 11 bases lying between them. The CDR3 is made up of 12 amino acids. Written as DNA, the CDR3 is TGCGCCAGCAGTCTCACAGGACGCGAGCAGTACTTC. Residues: CASSLTGREQYF.

The chain links TRBV11-2 to TRBJ1-4; D gene unclear. Trimming removed 5 bases at V and 5 bases at J, with 6 bases between. This CDR3 is 12 amino acids long. Per the germline V gene, CDR1 is SGHAT and CDR2 is FQNNGV. DNA for the CDR3: TGTGCCAGCAGCCCACGAAATGAAAAACTGTTTTTT. Translating gives CASSPRNEKLFF.

The chain employs TRBV27 and TRBJ1-2; D is undetermined. The germline V gene encodes CDR1 MNHEY and CDR2 SMNVEV (reference sequence). The CDR3 has 13 amino acids. The V end was cut by 6 bases, the J end by 5 bases, with 13 bases between. The CDR3 DNA reads TGTGCCAGCAGCCCCCTAATGGGGTATGGCTACACCTTC. This codes for CASSPLMGYGYTF.